One sample yielded the 17 T cell receptor beta chains listed below, sequenced in a study of blood T cell repertoires in COVID-19. Method: immunoSEQ multiplex PCR; TCRdb's copy keeps in-frame clones and lacks some. The top ten hold more than 8.5% of the sample, which has 200,000 to 250,000 clones, about 88% seen once. Sequenced material: peripheral blood. The origin of the receptors is a woman in her fifties or sixties with COVID-19, enrolled during active disease.

The chain links TRBV7-8 to TRBJ2-7, with a weak D call TRBD1 (5 bases). The CDR3 runs to 13 residues. Germline V gene data show CDR1 as SGHVS and CDR2 as FQNEAQ. V shed 3 bases and J shed 5 bases, with 11 bases lying between them. CDR3: CASSLVRVDEQYF. The CDR3, as DNA: TGTGCCAGCAGCTTGGTCAGGGTCGACGAGCAGTACTTC.

The chain employs TRBV24-1 and TRBJ2-1, with 8 bases fitting TRBD2. Germline V CDR1 and CDR2: KGHDR, SFDVKD. With 3 bases clipped from V and 2 bases from J, the junction kept 11 bases outside the gene matches. This CDR3 has 18 amino acids. Here the CDR3 DNA reads TGTGCCACCAGTGATCCTCTAAGCGGGGGCCTCCCCTACAATGAGCAGTTCTTC. The encoded protein is CATSDPLSGGLPYNEQFF.

The J gene is TRBJ1-1, the V gene TRBV9; D uncertain. The CDR3 sequence is 13 residues long. Germline CDR1 reads SGDLS; CDR2 reads YYNGEE. Trimming removed 0 bases from V and 1 base from J, with 4 bases in between. Here the CDR3 DNA reads TGTGCCAGCAGCGTAGTGCGGAACACTGAAGCTTTCTTT. Protein: CASSVVRNTEAFF. The full variable domain, rest sourced from reference TRBV9 and TRBJ1-1, is DSGVTQTPKHLITATGQRVTLRCSPRSGDLSVYWYQQSLDQGLQFLIQYYNGEERAKGNILERFSAQQFPDLHSELNLSSLELGDSALYFCASSVVRNTEAFFGQGTRLTVV.

V and J are TRBV28 and TRBJ1-3; possible D gene TRBD1, 6 bases. The germline V and J ends were trimmed by 7 bases and 1 base, with 14 bases remaining between them. Germline assignment: CDR1 MDHEN and CDR2 SYDVKM. CDR3 length: 15 residues. In DNA form, the CDR3 reads TGTGCCAGCAAGGGGGGGACAACTTCTGGAAACACCATATATTTT. This encodes CASKGGTTSGNTIYF.

The chain has TRBV6-5 and TRBJ1-1; 8 bases map to TRBD1. After removal of 7 bases from V and 4 bases from J, the junction contained 8 bases not matched to a gene. The CDR3 runs to 14 residues. Germline V CDR1 and CDR2: MNHEY, SVGAGI. Here the CDR3 reads CASTYGQGPTEAFF. In nucleotides, the CDR3 is TGTGCCAGCACGTACGGACAGGGCCCCACTGAAGCTTTCTTT.

The chain couples TRBV7-9 to TRBJ2-7; the D is unclear. CDR3 length: 14 residues. V was pared by 2 bases and J by 7 bases, with 15 bases between. Germline-derived CDR1 and CDR2 are SEHNR and FQNEAQ (reference sequence). The DNA of the CDR3 is TGTGCCAGCAGCTTAAGGTTAAAGTGGGCTGAGCAGTACGTC. Residues: CASSLRLKWAEQYV.

The chain links TRBV5-1 to TRBJ1-3, with D possibly TRBD1 on 6 matching bases. Germline assignment: CDR1 SGHRS and CDR2 YFSETQ. The CDR3 contains 17 residues. The V gene lost 4 bases and the J gene lost 1 base, with 18 bases spanning the gap. The CDR3 DNA sequence: TGCGCCAGCAGCCGTGAACAGGGTAGAACTTCTGGAAACACCATATATTTT. This encodes CASSREQGRTSGNTIYF.

The chain links TRBV7-3 to TRBJ1-3, with D tentatively TRBD1 (5 bases). The CDR3 spans 17 residues. The germline V gene has CDR1 SGHTA and CDR2 FQGTGA. V dropped 0 bases and J dropped 0 bases, with 12 bases sitting between them. The CDR3 sequence is CASSLTQGSSSGNTIYF. CDR3 bases: TGTGCCAGCAGCTTAACTCAGGGCTCGAGCTCTGGAAACACCATATATTTT. Together with reference TRBV7-3 and TRBJ1-3, the CDR3 gives the full variable domain: GAGVSQTPSNKVTEKGKYVELRCDPISGHTALYWYRQSLGQGPEFLIYFQGTGAADDSGLPNDRFFAVRPEGSVSTLKIQRTERGDSAVYLCASSLTQGSSSGNTIYFGEGSWLTVV.

The chain joins TRBV29-1 to TRBJ1-5, with no clear D. V gave up 5 bases and J gave up 4 bases, with 12 bases separating them. The CDR3 covers 13 residues. Germline CDR1 is SQVTM and CDR2 is ANQGSEA. CDR3 sequence reads: CSVSEGGNQPQHF. In DNA, the CDR3 is TGCAGCGTTTCCGAGGGTGGGAATCAGCCCCAGCATTTT. Variable domain in full (rest from reference TRBV29-1 and TRBJ1-5): SAVISQKPSRDICQRGTSLTIQCQVDSQVTMMFWYRQQPGQSLTLIATANQGSEATYESGFVIDKFPISRPNLTFSTLTVSNMSPEDSSIYLCSVSEGGNQPQHFGDGTRLSIL.

The CDR3 region is CASSLGAGGNTGELFF. CDR3 sequence (DNA): TGTGCCAGCAGCTTAGGAGCCGGGGGGAACACCGGGGAGCTGTTTTTT. The rearrangement links TRBV11-3 to TRBJ2-2; D is possibly TRBD2 (6 bases). The germline V gene has CDR1 SGHNT and CDR2 YENEEA. The CDR3 is made up of 16 amino acids. V was clipped by 1 base and J by 1 base, with 10 bases between them.

The rearrangement joins TRBV4-1 to TRBJ2-3; TRBD2 matches 10 bases. The CDR3 extends over 18 amino acids. Germline V gene sequence: CDR1 MGHRA, CDR2 YSYEKL. The junction had 6 bases not matched to a gene; V was cut back by 0 bases and J by 0 bases. The CDR3 DNA is TGCGCCAGCAGCCAAGAACTAGCGGGGACCCTTAGCACAGATACGCAGTATTTT. Protein: CASSQELAGTLSTDTQYF.

The rearrangement uses TRBV6-2 or TRBV6-3 and TRBJ2-7, with TRBD2 matching over 11 bases. This CDR3 has 19 amino acids. After removal of 2 bases from V and 0 bases from J, the junction contained 12 bases not matched to a gene. The V gene's germline CDR1 is MNHEY and CDR2 SVGEGT. The CDR3 DNA follows: TGTGCCAGCAGTTACCTTCCTGAGAGACTAGCGGGGAGCTCCTACGAGCAGTACGTC. Its translation is CASSYLPERLAGSSYEQYV.

This chain connects TRBV18 to TRBJ1-6, with 10 positions matching TRBD1. V shed 3 bases and J 7 bases; nucleotides not matched to a gene: 12. The CDR3 runs 18 residues. Per the germline V gene, CDR1 is KGHSH and CDR2 is LQKENI. The CDR3 coding sequence is TGTGCCAGCTCACCCCGGGACAGGGGTCCAGCGGGCAATTCACCCCTCCACTTT. Encoded protein: CASSPRDRGPAGNSPLHF. The whole variable domain, filled in from reference TRBV18 and TRBJ1-6, reads NAGVMQNPRHLVRRRGQEARLRCSPMKGHSHVYWYRQLPEEGLKFMVYLQKENIIDESGMPKERFSAEFPKEGPSILRIQQVVRGDSAAYFCASSPRDRGPAGNSPLHFGNGTRLTVT.

This clone was observed a single time. This rearrangement joins TRBV7-9 to TRBJ1-2; no definite D call. The CDR3 has 18 residues. The germline V gene has CDR1 SEHNR and CDR2 FQNEAQ (reference sequence). V lost 1 base to trimming and J lost 0 bases, with 18 bases between them. The CDR3 bases are TGTGCCAGCAGCTTAGGCCCGCAGGTCCTAACGCCTAACTATGGCTACACCTTC. Residues: CASSLGPQVLTPNYGYTF. The full variable domain, its missing parts supplied by reference TRBV7-9 and TRBJ1-2, is DTGVSQNPRHKITKRGQNVTFRCDPISEHNRLYWYRQTLGQGPEFLTYFQNEAQLEKSRLLSDRFSAERPKGSFSTLEIQRTEQGDSAMYLCASSLGPQVLTPNYGYTFGSGTRLTVV.

The V call is TRBV19, the J call TRBJ1-2; weak D call: TRBD1 (6 bases). CDR1 is LNHDA, CDR2 SQIVND, per germline (reference sequence). The CDR3 consists of 14 residues. The germline V and J ends were trimmed by 5 bases and 4 bases, with 14 bases remaining between them. The CDR3: CASSFGDTIYGYTF. DNA for the CDR3: TGTGCCAGTAGTTTTGGGGACACCATCTATGGCTACACCTTC.

The V call is TRBV11-3, the J call TRBJ2-3; D possibly corresponds to TRBD2 (6 bases). This CDR3 region has 13 residues. In germline, CDR1 is SGHNT, CDR2 YENEEA. V lost 2 bases to trimming and J lost 5 bases, with 8 bases between them. The CDR3 DNA follows: TGTGCCAGCAGCTTAATGGGAGGAGATACGCAGTATTTT. It encodes CASSLMGGDTQYF.

V usage is TRBV18 and J usage is TRBJ1-3; D is perhaps TRBD1 (5 bases). V lost 4 bases and J 7 bases, leaving 11 bases between the germline ends. The V gene's germline CDR1 is KGHSH and CDR2 LQKENI. The CDR3 is made up of 13 amino acids. The CDR3 reads CASSLTVRNTIYF. The CDR3 DNA follows: TGTGCCAGCTCACTGACAGTAAGGAACACCATATATTTT. Complete variable domain (other parts from reference TRBV18 and TRBJ1-3): NAGVMQNPRHLVRRRGQEARLRCSPMKGHSHVYWYRQLPEEGLKFMVYLQKENIIDESGMPKERFSAEFPKEGPSILRIQQVVRGDSAAYFCASSLTVRNTIYFGEGSWLTVV.